This T cell receptor beta chain was sequenced for a study of blood T cell repertoires in COVID-19. Looking at the study overall: The origin of the acute and convalescent COVID-19 samples was the United States, Italy and Spain. PBMCs, B-cell-depleted T cells, or T cells provided the cDNA or gDNA that made up the material.

In regard to this clone: This sample includes further DNA sequences coding for the same CDR3.

Trimming at V came to 6 bases and at J to 2 bases, leaving 2 bases not matched to a gene. Germline V lookup: CDR1 SNHLY, CDR2 FYNNEI. The CDR3 has 14 amino acids. As handled by the study authors: Quantification of nucleated cells was approximated via reference gene primer amplification. The protocol was immunoSEQ multiplex PCR, while the TCRdb copy is restricted to in-frame clones and leaves out a portion. That table supplies the V and J calls and clone size; D and trimming were determined from the DNA. The table has 100,000 to 150,000 clones, 90% seen once. The specimen sequenced was peripheral blood. This receptor was obtained from a man over 45 with active COVID-19. This chain connects TRBV2 to TRBJ2-5, with 11 bases lining up with TRBD1. The CDR3 loop reads CASSRDRGQETQYF. The CDR3 DNA reads TGTGCCAGCAGCCGGGACAGGGGGCAAGAGACCCAGTACTTC. Using reference TRBV2 and TRBJ2-5 for the parts outside the CDR3, the full variable domain is EPEVTQTPSHQVTQMGQEVILRCVPISNHLYFYWYRQILGQKVEFLVSFYNNEISEKSEIFDDQFSVERPDGSNFTLKIRSTKLEDSAMYFCASSRDRGQETQYFGPGTRLLVL.